This TCR beta chain appears in the sequencing data of a study of CD8+CD57+ T cells in acquired aplastic anemia. Many counts were recorded for this clonotype. CDR1 is SGHRS, CDR2 YFSETQ, per germline. The CDR3 runs 14 residues. V lost 5 bases and J 6 bases, leaving 17 bases between the germline ends. Profiles of TCR beta VDJ and CDR3 were generated from a genomic DNA template. TCRdb independently ran MiXCR on the reads; one entry per CDR3 protein. In the table there are approximately 130,000 distinct CDR3 sequences, around two fifths of which are singletons. The sequence was obtained from a human donor in good health, serving as a control. V gene TRBV5-1 combines with J gene TRBJ1-2, with D perhaps matching TRBD1 (5 bases). The specimen sequenced was sorted CD4+, CD8+, or CD8+CD57+ T cells (not recorded which) from PBMCs. In DNA, the CDR3 is TGCGCCAGCAGATATGACAGAGTCCTCGATGGCTACACCTTC. Translating gives CASRYDRVLDGYTF.